This entry is about one TCR beta chain. What it recognizes is unknown. The primer mix had 60 Vbeta and 13 Jbeta primers. Produced via immunoSEQ multiplex PCR; TCRdb's table is partial and in-frame only. The listing records 85,000 or so clones. The sample belongs to a study of cytomegalovirus exposure and HLA in healthy donors. Study results and limitations: Among TCR sequences, most were rare, though some public TCRs appeared in many donors.

CDR3 length: 13 residues. Germline-derived CDR1 and CDR2 are MRHNA and SNTAGT. Trimming took off 6 bases at V and 5 bases at J, with 14 bases between the two ends. The specimen was PBMCs. The source is a woman in her twenties or thirties in good health and CMV-seronegative. This chain joins TRBV6-4 and TRBJ2-7, with D perhaps TRBD1 (6 bases). The chain's CDR3 is CASSAPGHHEQYF. The CDR3 nucleotides read TGTGCCAGCAGCGCCCCGGGACACCACGAGCAGTACTTC.